This T cell receptor beta chain was sequenced for a study of CD8+ T cells in alopecia areata. The germline V gene encodes CDR1 MNHEY and CDR2 SMNVEV (reference sequence). Trimming took off 8 bases at V and 1 base at J, with 12 bases between the two ends. This CDR3 is built from 13 residues. In alopecia areata patients, both lesional scalp punch biopsies and peripheral blood were collected. PBMCs yielded sorted CD4+ and CD8+ T cells. This clone came up a few times. After isolation, RNA underwent reverse transcription to generate cDNA as the sequencing template. The repertoire was sequenced with immunoSEQ multiplex PCR; TCRdb's copy has only in-frame clones and lacks some. The sample has about 82,000 clones; roughly 50% are singletons.

The chain recombines TRBV27 with TRBJ2-7, with D possibly being TRBD1 (6 bases). Sequencing input: NKG2D-high CD8+ T cells sorted from blood. This sequence originates from a human donor with alopecia areata. Written as DNA, the CDR3 is TGTGCCAGCGGGATAGGACAGTCCTACGAGCAGTACTTC. It translates to CASGIGQSYEQYF.